What follows are 30 T cell receptor beta chains derived from one specimen sequenced in a study of control samples from healthy donors and cancer patients. Clones were sequenced by immunoSEQ multiplex PCR, and TCRdb holds only the in-frame ones, with some missing. The sample yields 93,000 or so clones, roughly 91% seen once. The sample taken for sequencing was PBMCs. Source of these receptors: a man between 60 and 70 years old with lung cancer.

The chain uses TRBV18 and TRBJ1-1; no reliable D call. Germline V lookup: CDR1 KGHSH, CDR2 LQKENI. V lost 0 bases to trimming and J lost 2 bases, with 1 base between them. The CDR3 extends over 12 amino acids. This CDR3 reads CASSPPNTEAFF. The CDR3 bases are TGTGCCAGCTCACCACCTAACACTGAAGCTTTCTTT.

This sequence joins TRBV30 and TRBJ1-1, with D unclear. The CDR3 runs 12 residues. In germline, CDR1 is GTSNPN, CDR2 SVGIG (reference sequence). V gave up 4 bases and J gave up 10 bases, with 16 bases separating them. CDR3 residues: CAWNFRDSGAFF. CDR3 coding DNA: TGTGCCTGGAATTTTCGGGATTCAGGAGCTTTCTTT.

The J gene is TRBJ1-1, the V gene TRBV9; D gene ambiguous. The germline V gene has CDR1 SGDLS and CDR2 YYNGEE. The CDR3 is 15 residues long. Trimming took 0 bases from V and 1 from J, leaving 10 bases between them. The CDR3 is CASSVATVPNTEAFF. CDR3 nucleotide sequence: TGTGCCAGCAGCGTAGCAACCGTTCCGAACACTGAAGCTTTCTTT.

This chain joins TRBV5-1 and TRBJ1-2, with D perhaps TRBD1 (6 bases). This CDR3 is built from 15 residues. Germline-derived CDR1 and CDR2 are SGHRS and YFSETQ. Between the trimmed V and J ends, which lost 0 bases and 2 bases, there was a span of 11 bases. CDR3 loop: CASSLAGQSNYGYTF. CDR3 bases: TGCGCCAGCAGCTTGGCCGGACAGTCCAACTATGGCTACACCTTC.

This clone was counted only a few times. This chain uses TRBV7-9 with TRBJ1-5; TRBD1 matches at 9 bases. This CDR3 is built from 15 residues. With 4 bases clipped from V and 4 bases from J, the junction kept 5 bases outside the gene matches. Germline-derived CDR1 and CDR2 are SEHNR and FQNEAQ (reference sequence). For the CDR3, the DNA is TGTGCCAGCAGCTACGATGGGACAGGGAATCAGCCCCAGCATTTT. This translates into CASSYDGTGNQPQHF.

The chain has TRBV24-1 and TRBJ2-5, with 7 nucleotides matching TRBD1. The CDR3 totals 15 residues. CDR1 is KGHDR, CDR2 SFDVKD, per germline. With V trimmed by 0 bases and J by 5 bases, 5 bases remained unmatched. CDR3 residues: CATSDLATGKETQYF. In nucleotides, the CDR3 is TGTGCCACCAGTGATTTGGCGACAGGGAAGGAGACCCAGTACTTC.

CDR3 coding DNA: TGCGCCAGCAGCCAGGGGGCTGAGACCCAGTACTTC. Its protein product is CASSQGAETQYF. The V gene is TRBV5-1, the J gene TRBJ2-5; 8 nucleotides align to TRBD1. The V and J ends lost 4 bases and 5 bases, in that order; junction bases with no gene match: 1. Germline assignment: CDR1 SGHRS and CDR2 YFSETQ. The CDR3 spans 12 residues. Full variable domain (missing parts from reference TRBV5-1 and TRBJ2-5): KAGVTQTPRYLIKTRGQQVTLSCSPISGHRSVSWYQQTPGQGLQFLFEYFSETQRNKGNFPGRFSGRQFSNSRSEMNVSTLELGDSALYLCASSQGAETQYFGPGTRLLVL.

The rearrangement links TRBV7-9 to TRBJ2-7; no reliable D call. V was clipped by 5 bases and J by 3 bases, with 14 bases between them. Germline V gives CDR1 SEHNR, CDR2 FQNEAQ (reference sequence). The length of the CDR3 is 14 residues. CDR3 sequence reads: CASSHNNGVYEQYF. The CDR3 nucleotides are TGTGCCAGCAGCCACAACAATGGGGTCTACGAGCAGTACTTC.

Only one count was recorded for this clone. CDR3 nucleotides: TGTGCCAGCAACCGGGACAGGGGTTGGGAGCTGTTTTTT. This encodes CASNRDRGWELFF. The chain links TRBV6-5 to TRBJ2-2; 10 nucleotides line up with TRBD1. V shed 7 bases and J 9 bases; nucleotides not matched to a gene: 5. CDR3 length: 13 amino acids. Germline lookup yields CDR1 MNHEY and CDR2 SVGAGI.

The chain couples TRBV6-5 to TRBJ1-6; D uncertain. The germline V gene encodes CDR1 MNHEY and CDR2 SVGAGI. V lost 3 bases, J lost 7 bases, and 7 bases lay in between. This CDR3 is 13 amino acids long. The CDR3 DNA reads as TGTGCCAGCAGTTATGAAAAAAATTCACCCCTCCACTTT. Its translation is CASSYEKNSPLHF.

V gene TRBV6-1 combines with J gene TRBJ1-5; 9 bases agree with TRBD1. Germline V lookup: CDR1 MNHNS, CDR2 SASEGT. This CDR3 comprises 16 residues. The V gene end was trimmed by 3 bases and the J gene end by 2 bases; junction bases not matched to a gene: 5. The CDR3 DNA follows: TGTGCCAGCAGTGATCACAGGGGGCAAGGCAATCAGCCCCAGCATTTT. As protein: CASSDHRGQGNQPQHF.

V usage is TRBV6-6 and J usage is TRBJ2-3; 10 positions agree with TRBD1. The CDR3 extends over 16 amino acids. V lost 2 bases and J lost 3; bases outside the gene matches: 5. Germline V gene lookup returns CDR1 MNHNY and CDR2 SVGAGI (reference sequence). The CDR3, as DNA: TGTGCCAGCAGTTACGAGACAGGGGGCGATACAGATACGCAGTATTTT. Protein sequence: CASSYETGGDTDTQYF.

The chain joins TRBV24-1 to TRBJ1-5; D is unresolved. Germline V gene sequence: CDR1 KGHDR, CDR2 SFDVKD. The CDR3 is made up of 16 amino acids. V lost 3 bases and J lost 2, with 13 bases in between. CDR3 sequence reads: CATSDAGPGGNQPQHF. The CDR3 DNA reads as TGTGCCACCAGTGATGCGGGCCCTGGAGGCAATCAGCCCCAGCATTTT.

This clone was counted once. The V call is TRBV7-9, the J call TRBJ1-2, with TRBD1 identical over 8 bases. V was pared by 1 base and J by 6 bases, with 10 bases of the junction left unmatched. Germline loops: CDR1 SEHNR, CDR2 FQNEAQ (reference sequence). The CDR3 extends over 16 amino acids. The CDR3 DNA follows: TGTGCCAGCAGCTTAGTCTTCGGACAGGGAGGAGATGGCTACACCTTC. Encoded protein: CASSLVFGQGGDGYTF.

The rearrangement links TRBV5-4 to TRBJ2-6, with D possibly matching TRBD2 (5 bases). The V and J ends lost 4 bases and 0 bases respectively, with 20 bases between them. CDR3 length: 19 residues. Germline V gene sequence: CDR1 SGHNT, CDR2 YYREEE (reference sequence). CDR3 bases: TGTGCCAGCAGCCAGAGCGGAGGACTCACGCCCTCTGGGGCCAACGTCCTGACTTTC. This gives the protein CASSQSGGLTPSGANVLTF.

The gene calls are TRBV25-1 and TRBJ2-5; D may be TRBD1 (6 bases). The germline CDR1 and CDR2 sequences are MGHDK and SYGVNS. The V and J ends lost 2 bases and 8 bases respectively, with 15 bases between them. The CDR3 totals 14 residues. The CDR3, as DNA: TGTGCCAGCAGTGAAATGAGACAGGCGGTCACCCAGTACTTC. Protein sequence: CASSEMRQAVTQYF.

This clone was observed once. The J gene is TRBJ2-2, the V gene TRBV29-1; D not resolved. The germline CDR1 and CDR2 sequences are SQVTM and ANQGSEA. V was shortened by 4 bases and J by 2 bases, with 11 bases between the two germline ends. The CDR3 has 14 amino acids. The CDR3 nucleotides read TGCAGCGTTGTAGGAGAACTTAACACCGGGGAGCTGTTTTTT. It is translated as CSVVGELNTGELFF.

V usage is TRBV7-9 and J usage is TRBJ2-5; TRBD1 is a possible D gene (5 bases). CDR3 length: 14 amino acids. Deletions cut 0 bases from V and 4 bases from J, with 9 bases between. Germline V gene data show CDR1 as SEHNR and CDR2 as FQNEAQ (reference sequence). The CDR3 reads CASSLAQGGETQYF. The CDR3, as DNA: TGTGCCAGCAGCTTAGCGCAGGGCGGAGAGACCCAGTACTTC.

The V and J genes are TRBV11-2 and TRBJ1-1; weak D call: TRBD1 (5 bases). Trimming removed 4 bases from V and 5 bases from J, with 11 bases in between. This CDR3 has 13 residues. CDR1 is SGHAT and CDR2 is FQNNGV in the germline V gene. Here the CDR3 DNA reads TGTGCCAGCAGCTCCCAAGGGGAAACTGAAGCTTTCTTT. Protein: CASSSQGETEAFF.

This clone was observed a single time. The chain has TRBV18 and TRBJ1-5, with 9 bases that match TRBD1. Unmatched junction bases numbered 9, after V lost 0 bases and J lost 3 bases. The CDR3 consists of 18 residues. From germline, CDR1 is KGHSH and CDR2 LQKENI. CDR3 coding DNA: TGTGCCAGCTCACCACCGGGACAGGGCGGTCTTGACAATCAGCCCCAGCATTTT. The encoded protein is CASSPPGQGGLDNQPQHF.

The CDR3 DNA reads TGTGCCGTTACGCACCGAGGGGGGGAATGGGAAACCAAAAACATTCAGTACTTC. Its translation is CAVTHRGGEWETKNIQYF. This chain uses TRBV11-2 with TRBJ2-4, with D possibly TRBD2 on 7 matching bases. The CDR3 totals 18 residues. V lost 11 bases, J lost 2 bases, and 28 bases lay in between. The germline gives CDR1 SGHAT, CDR2 FQNNGV.

The CDR3, as DNA: TGTGCCAGCAGCCTCGGCCAGGGAACTTTCTTT. Protein: CASSLGQGTFF. The V gene is TRBV3-1 (or the pseudogene TRBV3-2), the J gene TRBJ1-1, with D possibly being TRBD1 (5 bases). This CDR3 is 11 amino acids long. Germline V lookup: CDR1 LGHDT, CDR2 YNNKEL (reference sequence). Deletions cut 4 bases from V and 12 bases from J, with 12 bases between.

This clone was seen only a few times. V gene TRBV5-6 combines with J gene TRBJ2-7; D not resolved. This CDR3 comprises 14 residues. Between the trimmed V and J ends, which lost 0 bases and 2 bases, there was a span of 9 bases. Germline V gene data show CDR1 as SGHDT and CDR2 as YYEEEE. In nucleotides, the CDR3 is TGTGCCAGCAGCTTGGGGAGCCCCCCCTACGAGCAGTACGTC. This codes for CASSLGSPPYEQYV.

This chain connects TRBV21-1 to TRBJ2-1; the D segment call TRBD2 is taken from the table without a DNA check. TRBV21-1 is termed a pseudogene. The CDR3 length is 14 residues. The CDR3: CASSKGPGRDEQFF. The CDR3, as DNA: TGTGCCAGCAGCAAAGGACCCGGGAGAGATGAGCAGTTCTTC.

The chain is built from TRBV23-1 and TRBJ1-1; 8 bases align to TRBD1. TRBV23-1 carries the ORF label, with uncertain function. There are 12 residues in the CDR3. V shed 11 bases, J shed 11 bases, and the junction held 13 bases outside the gene matches. The CDR3 sequence: CAGDRGPIEAFF. Here the CDR3 DNA reads TGCGCCGGAGACAGGGGCCCGATTGAGGCTTTCTTT.

In its sample, this clone was seen once. This chain connects TRBV25-1 to TRBJ2-6, with D perhaps TRBD1 or TRBD2 (6 bases each). This CDR3 has 15 amino acids. The germline V gene has CDR1 MGHDK and CDR2 SYGVNS. The V and J ends lost 4 bases and 3 bases respectively, with 10 bases between them. CDR3 DNA sequence: TGTGCCAGCAGTGTCGGGGGCTATGGGGCCAACGTCCTGACTTTC. Protein product: CASSVGGYGANVLTF.

This clone was recorded only once. This rearrangement joins TRBV10-2 to TRBJ2-7, with 13 bases matching TRBD2. With V trimmed by 4 bases and J by 5 bases, 5 bases remained unmatched. The CDR3 covers 15 residues. CDR1 is WSHSY, CDR2 SAAADI, per germline. CDR3 loop: CASSGTSGGANEQYF. CDR3 sequence (DNA): TGCGCCAGCAGTGGCACTAGCGGGGGGGCCAACGAGCAGTACTTC.

The chain uses TRBV13 and TRBJ2-1; 8 nucleotides agree with TRBD1. The CDR3 sequence is 16 residues long. From germline, CDR1 is PRHDT and CDR2 FYEKMQ (reference sequence). Trimming removed 3 bases from V and 6 bases from J; junction bases left unmatched: 10. The CDR3 protein is CASSLAGTGYSNEQFF. CDR3 DNA sequence: TGTGCCAGCAGCTTGGCCGGGACAGGTTATAGCAATGAGCAGTTCTTC. The full variable domain, completed using reference TRBV13 and TRBJ2-1, is AAGVIQSPRHLIKEKRETATLKCYPIPRHDTVYWYQQGPGQDPQFLISFYEKMQSDKGSIPDRFSAQQFSDYHSELNMSSLELGDSALYFCASSLAGTGYSNEQFFGPGTRLTVL.

The V gene is TRBV7-2, the J gene TRBJ1-2; D is unclear. CDR1 and CDR2 from the germline V gene are SGHTA and FQGNSA. There are 12 residues in the CDR3. The V and J ends lost 1 base and 2 bases respectively, with 2 bases between them. The CDR3 sequence: CASSLENYGYTF. The CDR3 DNA sequence: TGTGCCAGCAGCTTAGAAAACTATGGCTACACCTTC.

CDR3 in amino acids: CASSAGGPRAEAFF. Here the CDR3 DNA reads TGTGCCAGCAGCGCGGGCGGGCCGAGGGCTGAAGCTTTCTTT. The V call is TRBV9, the J call TRBJ1-1; D is unclear. V was shortened by 3 bases and J by 6 bases, with 15 bases between the two germline ends. The CDR3 is 14 residues long. Germline CDR1 is SGDLS and CDR2 is YYNGEE.